A selection of T cell receptor beta chains follows, all from one sample in a study of shared clonotypes between healthy human individuals. The repertoire was sequenced with immunoSEQ multiplex PCR; TCRdb's copy has only in-frame clones and lacks some. The sample carries around 1.1 million clones, 70% to 80% recorded once. Sample: memory CD4+ T cells from PBMCs. The receptors were gathered from a young man in good health. Some clones in this sample may be carry-over from other donors' samples. Both conserved end residues are part of each CDR3. The D gene is left open where the match is weak. Size tells how often a clone was seen (once, few, many) or the class of an expanded clone, and some rows leave it out.

TRBJ2-7	-	TRBV19	TRBD2	CASTQRREGPSYEQYF	TGTGCCAGTACCCAGCGGCGGGAGGGCCCCTCCTACGAGCAGTACTTC
TRBJ2-3	-	TRBV9	TRBD2	CASSVSGRGTDTQYF	TGTGCCAGCAGCGTCAGCGGGAGAGGCACAGATACGCAGTATTTT
TRBJ1-4	-	TRBV30	-	CAWRRSTNEKLFF	TGTGCCTGGAGACGCAGCACTAATGAAAAACTGTTTTTT
TRBJ2-5	once	TRBV7-2	TRBD1	CASSAIDREETQYF	TGTGCCAGCAGCGCAATAGACAGGGAAGAGACCCAGTACTTC
TRBJ1-2	-	TRBV11-1	-	CASSLYGGYGYTF	TGTGCCAGCAGCTTATATGGGGGATACGGCTACACCTTC
TRBJ2-7	-	TRBV5-3	TRBD2	CARSYLTLEREGPYEQYF	TGTGCCAGAAGTTACCTAACCCTTGAGCGGGAGGGCCCCTACGAGCAGTACTTC
TRBJ2-5	-	TRBV4-3	-	CASSQDRQETQYF	TGCGCCAGCAGTCAAGACAGACAAGAGACCCAGTACTTC
TRBJ1-1	-	TRBV5-1	-	CASSQTTGNTEAFF	TGCGCCAGCAGCCAGACGACAGGTAACACTGAAGCTTTCTTT
TRBJ1-2	-	TRBV28	-	CASSKKRKQGVNYGYTF	TGTGCCAGCAGCAAAAAACGAAAACAGGGAGTTAACTATGGCTACACCTTC
TRBJ2-3	-	TRBV11-2	-	CASSLANPRAQYF	TGTGCCAGCAGCTTAGCAAACCCGCGGGCGCAGTATTTT
TRBJ2-1	many	TRBV7-8	-	CASSLLRVNEQFF	TGTGCCAGCAGCTTACTAAGGGTCAATGAGCAGTTCTTC
TRBJ2-7	-	TRBV4-2	-	CASSQVQGGVGDEQYF	TGTGCCAGCAGCCAAGTTCAGGGTGGGGTGGGAGACGAGCAGTACTTC
TRBJ2-1	-	TRBV5-1	TRBD2	CASSLRVAGGNEQFF	TGCGCCAGCAGCTTACGGGTAGCGGGAGGTAATGAGCAGTTCTTC
TRBJ2-3	-	TRBV27	-	CASSLSWTTDTQYF	TGTGCCAGCAGTTTATCGTGGACAACAGATACGCAGTATTTT
TRBJ2-1	-	TRBV5-6	-	CASSPQGRGLAYYNEQFF	TGTGCCAGCAGCCCCCAGGGGAGAGGCCTGGCATATTACAATGAGCAGTTCTTC
TRBJ2-1	few	TRBV14	TRBD2	CASSQFTGLVFF	TGTGCCAGCAGCCAGTTCACGGGACTAGTATTCTTC
TRBJ1-1	-	TRBV9	-	CASSVVLYGNTEAFF	TGTGCCAGCAGCGTAGTCTTGTACGGCAACACTGAAGCTTTCTTT
TRBJ2-3	once	TRBV5-8	TRBD2	CASSHWRAGADTQYF	TGTGCCAGCAGCCACTGGAGGGCGGGGGCAGATACGCAGTATTTT
TRBJ1-3	few	TRBV27	-	CASSTGLGNTIYF	TGTGCCAGCAGCACGGGCCTCGGAAACACCATATATTTT
TRBJ1-2	-	TRBV5-4	-	CASSFRTSRGYTF	TGTGCCAGCAGCTTTAGGACGTCACGGGGCTACACCTTC
TRBJ2-6	-	TRBV19	-	CASITWGGPGANVLTF	TGTGCATCCATCACATGGGGGGGGCCTGGGGCCAACGTCCTGACTTTC
TRBJ2-3	-	TRBV28	TRBD2	CASSLSSGSRDTQYF	TGTGCCAGCAGTCTGTCTAGCGGGAGTAGAGATACGCAGTATTTT
TRBJ1-2	-	TRBV5-4	TRBD1	CASSLAHRGNYGYTF	TGTGCCAGCAGCTTGGCCCACAGGGGGAACTATGGCTACACCTTC
TRBJ1-3	-	TRBV4-2	-	CASSQQGSGNTIYF	TGTGCCAGCAGCCAACAGGGTTCTGGAAACACCATATATTTT
TRBJ1-1	many	TRBV5-1	-	CASSLVTGKNTEAFF	TGCGCCAGCAGCTTGGTTACAGGGAAGAACACTGAAGCTTTCTTT
TRBJ2-7	-	TRBV7-3	-	CASSWASGSSYEQYF	TGTGCCAGCAGCTGGGCAAGCGGCAGCTCCTACGAGCAGTACTTC
TRBJ1-3	-	TRBV6-5	-	CASSSRDGRIIYF	TGTGCCAGCAGTTCCCGGGACGGCCGAATCATATATTTT
TRBJ2-1	-	TRBV7-9	-	CASSLVGSSYNEQFF	TGTGCCAGCAGCTTAGTAGGTAGTTCCTACAATGAGCAGTTCTTC
TRBJ2-1	-	TRBV9	-	CASSETGPTSAHEQFF	TGTGCCAGCAGCGAAACCGGGCCTACCAGCGCCCATGAGCAGTTCTTC
TRBJ1-4	-	TRBV28	-	CASSLAGTNEKLFF	TGTGCTAGCAGTTTGGCGGGCACTAATGAAAAACTGTTTTTT
TRBJ1-2	-	TRBV7-9	-	CASSPPNPYGYTF	TGTGCCAGCAGCCCCCCCAACCCCTATGGCTACACCTTC
TRBJ2-7	many	TRBV6-1	-	CASSVRDTVPYEQYF	TGTGCCAGCAGTGTCCGGGACACCGTTCCCTACGAGCAGTACTTC
TRBJ2-1	-	TRBV5-1	TRBD1	CASSPTGGVYNEQFF	TGCGCCAGCAGCCCTACAGGGGGCGTTTACAATGAGCAGTTCTTC
TRBJ2-5	-	TRBV2	-	CASSADAGGETQYF	TGTGCCAGCAGTGCCGACGCCGGAGGGGAGACCCAGTACTTC
TRBJ1-2	-	TRBV28	-	CASSRARGARYYGYTF	TGTGCCAGCAGCCGAGCCCGGGGGGCGCGTTACTATGGCTACACCTTC
TRBJ2-6	-	TRBV2	-	CASQSISGANVLTF	TGTGCCAGCCAATCCATCTCTGGGGCCAACGTCCTGACTTTC
TRBJ1-1	-	TRBV28	-	CASRRQVGTEAFF	TGTGCCAGCAGGCGCCAGGTAGGCACTGAAGCTTTCTTT
TRBJ2-2	-	TRBV6-4	-	CASSEGTGELFF	TGTGCCAGCAGTGAGGGCACCGGGGAGCTGTTTTTT
TRBJ2-7	-	TRBV4-3	-	CASSRTYTVSSYEQYF	TGCGCCAGCAGCCGGACCTATACGGTGAGCTCCTACGAGCAGTACTTC
TRBJ2-2	-	TRBV6-5	-	CASSYITGPTGELFF	TGTGCCAGCAGTTACATAACAGGGCCCACCGGGGAGCTGTTTTTT
TRBJ2-7	-	TRBV6-6	-	CASSYASEQYF	TGTGCCAGCAGTTACGCCAGCGAGCAGTACTTC
TRBJ2-2	-	TRBV7-3	TRBD2	CASSSRAGGSNTGELFF	TGTGCCAGCAGCTCTAGGGCGGGAGGATCGAACACCGGGGAGCTGTTTTTT
TRBJ2-3	-	TRBV11-2	-	CASSPGTTDTQYF	TGTGCCAGCAGCCCCGGCACCACAGATACGCAGTATTTT
TRBJ1-3	-	TRBV18	-	CASSGGRESGNTIYF	TGTGCCAGCTCAGGAGGGCGGGAGAGCGGAAACACCATATATTTT
TRBJ1-1	-	TRBV5-4	TRBD1	CASSLMRQGAVEAFF	TGTGCCAGCAGCTTGATGAGACAGGGGGCGGTTGAAGCTTTCTTT
TRBJ1-2	-	TRBV6-5	-	CASSFYPGGGAYGYTF	TGTGCCAGCAGTTTCTACCCCGGGGGGGGCGCCTATGGCTACACCTTC
TRBJ2-1	-	TRBV4-2	TRBD2	CASSQGLAGGPSNEQFF	TGTGCCAGCAGCCAAGGACTAGCGGGAGGGCCGTCCAATGAGCAGTTCTTC
TRBJ2-1	-	TRBV6-5	-	CASSYSGLREVDEQFF	TGTGCCAGCAGTTACTCGGGTTTGCGAGAAGTGGATGAGCAGTTCTTC